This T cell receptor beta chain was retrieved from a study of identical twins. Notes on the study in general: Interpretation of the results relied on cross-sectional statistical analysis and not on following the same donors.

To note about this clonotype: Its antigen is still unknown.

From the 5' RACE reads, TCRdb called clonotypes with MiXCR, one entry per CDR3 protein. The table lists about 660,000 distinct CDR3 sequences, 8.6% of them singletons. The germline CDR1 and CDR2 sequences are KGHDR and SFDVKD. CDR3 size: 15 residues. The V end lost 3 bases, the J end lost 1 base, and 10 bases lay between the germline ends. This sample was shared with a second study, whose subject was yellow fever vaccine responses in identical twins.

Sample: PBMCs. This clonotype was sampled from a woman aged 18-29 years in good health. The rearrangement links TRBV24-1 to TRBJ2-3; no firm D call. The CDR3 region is CATSDQTPRTDTQYF. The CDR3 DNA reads TGTGCCACCAGTGATCAAACTCCCCGCACAGATACGCAGTATTTT.